This is a list of T cell receptor beta chains from one sample in a study of blood T cell repertoires in COVID-19. Repertoires were generated with immunoSEQ multiplex PCR, while TCRdb's copy carries only in-frame clones and drops some. Among around 270,000 clones, around 87% were seen once, and the ten largest hold around 2.5%. The sequenced sample consisted of peripheral blood. The receptor source for this set is a woman aged 45-59 years with acute or convalescent COVID-19. Each CDR3 is given with its conserved first and last residue. Each record gives: J gene, CDR3 length, V gene, CDR3 protein.

TRBJ2-2	15	TRBV4-2	CASSQGQGAYGELFF
TRBJ2-1	15	TRBV20-1	CSASTEGSFYNEQFF
TRBJ2-1	12	TRBV3-1/TRBV3-2	CASSQDPGREFF
TRBJ1-3	15	TRBV19	CASSSDRSSGNTIYF
TRBJ2-1	15	TRBV3-1/TRBV3-2	CASSLLTAGDSEQFF
TRBJ1-4	15	TRBV11-2	CASSLERRGGEKLFF
TRBJ1-5	15	TRBV27	CASSSSRQGTQPQHF
TRBJ2-1	16	TRBV5-6	CASSWVAGAAYNEQFF
TRBJ2-1	15	TRBV4-3	CASSQAGTSPVEQFF
TRBJ2-7	15	TRBV27	CASSAGGISSYEQYF
TRBJ1-5	13	TRBV27	CASWGLNNQPQHF